The 13 T cell receptor beta chains below all came from one sample that was sequenced in a study of T-cell memory formation after mild COVID-19. One entry per CDR3 protein results from TCRdb running MiXCR on the 5' RACE reads. The sample contains some 450,000 distinct CDR3 sequences, around 20% of which appear only once. The sample comprised PBMCs or a T cell subset sorted from them (not recorded which). These receptors came from an adult woman who had mild COVID-19 (a few samples of this study predate the infection). Cell type and time point are not known.

The chain recombines TRBV11-3 with TRBJ2-1; perhaps TRBD1 as D (6 bases). V was shortened by 5 bases and J by 3 bases, with 8 bases between the two germline ends. This CDR3 comprises 13 residues. Germline V gene sequence: CDR1 SGHNT, CDR2 YENEEA. CDR3 coding DNA: TGTGCCAGCAGCCGGGACATCTACAATGAGCAGTTCTTC. Translation: CASSRDIYNEQFF.

The rearrangement uses TRBV3-1 and TRBJ2-1, with 11 bases that match TRBD2. The V gene end was trimmed by 0 bases and the J gene end by 7 bases; junction bases not matched to a gene: 2. CDR3 length equals 15 residues. Germline CDR1 is LGHDT and CDR2 is YNNKEL (reference sequence). The CDR3 loop reads CASSQDTSGGNEQFF. In nucleotides, the CDR3 is TGTGCCAGCAGCCAAGACACTAGCGGGGGAAATGAGCAGTTCTTC.

V usage is TRBV30 and J usage is TRBJ2-1, with TRBD2 matching over 7 bases. Germline V gene data show CDR1 as GTSNPN and CDR2 as SVGIG (reference sequence). Trimming took 4 bases from V and 4 from J; bases not matched to a gene: 7. The CDR3 loop spans 14 amino acids. The CDR3 DNA follows: TGTGCCTGGACAGGGCAGGGAGGGTACAATGAGCAGTTCTTC. Translation: CAWTGQGGYNEQFF.

This clonotype was found a few times. The J gene is TRBJ1-2, the V gene TRBV5-1; TRBD1 is a possible D gene (6 bases). Germline lookup yields CDR1 SGHRS and CDR2 YFSETQ. V shed 5 bases and J shed 2 bases, with 13 bases lying between them. The CDR3 covers 14 residues. This chain's CDR3 is CASREQGQNYGYTF. The CDR3 nucleotides are TGCGCCAGCAGGGAACAGGGACAAAACTATGGCTACACCTTC.

This chain connects TRBV12-3 or TRBV12-4 to TRBJ2-1; D remains ambiguous. This CDR3 has 14 amino acids. V lost 6 bases and J lost 1, with 10 bases in between. For the CDR3, the DNA is TGTGCCAGCAGGATTGACCAGTCCTACAATGAGCAGTTCTTC. Translation gives CASRIDQSYNEQFF.

The rearrangement uses TRBV29-1 and TRBJ2-5; D might be TRBD2 (8 bases). The CDR3 extends over 16 amino acids. Trimming took 6 bases from V and 7 from J, leaving 27 bases between them. Germline CDR1 reads SQVTM; CDR2 reads ANQGSEA. Here the CDR3 DNA reads TGCAGCGTCATTCTTGCTGCGGGGGGACAGCCGGCGACCCAGTACTTC. The encoded protein is CSVILAAGGQPATQYF.

The V call is TRBV4-1, the J call TRBJ1-2; 9 bases align to TRBD1. The V and J ends lost 2 bases and 3 bases, in that order; junction bases with no gene match: 7. The CDR3 is 16 residues long. CDR1 is MGHRA and CDR2 is YSYEKL in the germline V gene. This CDR3 is CASSQHPRTGDYGYTF. CDR3 DNA sequence: TGCGCCAGCAGCCAACATCCCAGGACAGGGGACTATGGCTACACCTTC.

Only a few counts were recorded for this clonotype. The chain uses TRBV29-1 and TRBJ2-7, with D possibly being TRBD2 (6 bases). This CDR3 is 13 amino acids long. With 3 bases removed from V and 5 bases from J, the gap between germline ends came to 14 bases. CDR1 and CDR2 from the germline V gene are SQVTM and ANQGSEA. CDR3 loop: CSVDPGTPDEQYF. DNA of the CDR3: TGCAGCGTTGACCCCGGGACTCCAGACGAGCAGTACTTC.

This clonotype has ten or more counts. The chain combines TRBV30 with TRBJ2-3, with TRBD2 matching over 14 bases. Germline V lookup: CDR1 GTSNPN, CDR2 SVGIG (reference sequence). The CDR3 contains 17 residues. V was clipped by 6 bases and J by 4 bases; unmatched bases: 12. The CDR3 reads CACQDAGTSGRSDTQYF. In DNA form, the CDR3 reads TGTGCCTGTCAGGACGCCGGGACTAGCGGGAGATCAGATACGCAGTATTTT.

The CDR3 nucleotides are TGTGCCAGCAGCCAAACGACACTAGATGGCTACACCTTC. As protein: CASSQTTLDGYTF. The gene calls are TRBV3-1 and TRBJ1-2, with D unclear. The V and J ends lost 2 bases and 6 bases respectively, with 10 bases between them. The CDR3 totals 13 residues. Germline CDR1 is LGHDT and CDR2 is YNNKEL (reference sequence). Variable domain in full (rest from reference TRBV3-1 and TRBJ1-2): DTAVSQTPKYLVTQMGNDKSIKCEQNLGHDTMYWYKQDSKKFLKIMFSYNNKELIINETVPNRFSPKSPDKAHLNLHINSLELGDSAVYFCASSQTTLDGYTFGSGTRLTVV.

The sample holds a few counts of this clonotype. The chain combines TRBV9 with TRBJ2-2; the match to TRBD2 covers 13 bases. The CDR3 covers 17 residues. CDR1 is SGDLS and CDR2 is YYNGEE in the germline V gene. V shed 4 bases and J 5 bases; nucleotides not matched to a gene: 8. The CDR3: CASSLGLAGEYTGELFF. In nucleotides, the CDR3 is TGTGCCAGCAGCCTTGGACTAGCGGGAGAGTATACCGGGGAGCTGTTTTTT.

The chain joins TRBV12-3 or TRBV12-4 to TRBJ1-2; D is possibly TRBD1 (6 bases). The CDR3 extends over 16 amino acids. V was pared by 5 bases and J by 4 bases, with 20 bases between. The CDR3 sequence is CASSAHRVGTPYGYTF. The DNA for the CDR3 is TGTGCCAGCAGTGCCCACAGGGTTGGAACGCCCTATGGCTACACCTTC.

The gene calls are TRBV3-1 and TRBJ1-2; D is undetermined. The CDR3 consists of 14 residues. V was clipped by 3 bases and J by 0 bases, with 8 bases between them. CDR1 and CDR2 (germline): LGHDT, YNNKEL (reference sequence). The CDR3 nucleotides read TGTGCCAGCAGCCAGTCAGGCTCTAACTATGGCTACACCTTC. This translates into CASSQSGSNYGYTF.